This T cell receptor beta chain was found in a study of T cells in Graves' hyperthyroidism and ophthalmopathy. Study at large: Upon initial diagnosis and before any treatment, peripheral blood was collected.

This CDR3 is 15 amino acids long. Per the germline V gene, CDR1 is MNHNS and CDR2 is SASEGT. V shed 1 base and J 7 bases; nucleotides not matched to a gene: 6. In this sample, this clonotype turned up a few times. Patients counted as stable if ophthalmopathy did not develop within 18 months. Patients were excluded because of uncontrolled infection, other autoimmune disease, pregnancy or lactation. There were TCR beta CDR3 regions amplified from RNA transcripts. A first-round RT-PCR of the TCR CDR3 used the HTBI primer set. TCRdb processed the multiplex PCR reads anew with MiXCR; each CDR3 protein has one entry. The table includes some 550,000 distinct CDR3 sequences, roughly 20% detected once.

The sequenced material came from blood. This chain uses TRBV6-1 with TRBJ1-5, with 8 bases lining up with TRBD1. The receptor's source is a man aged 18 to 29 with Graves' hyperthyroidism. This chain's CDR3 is CASSEGTGFLQPQHF. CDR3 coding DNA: TGTGCCAGCAGTGAAGGGACAGGGTTTTTGCAGCCCCAGCATTTT.